This record covers a single T cell receptor beta chain. The sample comes from a study of blood T cell repertoires in COVID-19. Study overall: The United States, Italy and Spain provided the acute and convalescent COVID-19 samples. PBMCs, B-cell-depleted T cells, or T cells were the source of the cDNA or gDNA that made up the material.

The CDR3 spans 14 residues. V was clipped by 2 bases and J by 7 bases, with 12 bases between them. Looked up from germline, CDR1 is MNHEY and CDR2 is SMNVEV (reference sequence). Measured with immunoSEQ multiplex PCR; TCRdb has only the in-frame clones, and not every one. The data show 200,000 to 250,000 clones, around 90% seen once. The sequence was obtained from a man aged 18 to 29 with active or convalescent COVID-19. The sequencing input was peripheral blood. The genes are TRBV27 and TRBJ1-5; D is possibly TRBD1 (5 bases). The CDR3 region has the DNA TGTGCCAGCAGTTTAGGGTCAGGGAAGCAGCCCCAGCATTTT. The encoded protein is CASSLGSGKQPQHF.